A single sample is the source of the 20 T cell receptor beta chains below, sequenced in a study of blood T cells in healthy people across ages. A second roughly 6 to 11 cycle PCR used barcoded and J-beta primers. MiXCR, applied by TCRdb to the 5' RACE reads, yields one record per CDR3 protein. The sample records 1.5 million to 2 million distinct CDR3 sequences, around 40% being singletons. Sequencing was performed on blood. The receptors were gathered from a human donor in good health.

This clonotype was seen at least ten times. The gene calls are TRBV7-2 and TRBJ2-7, with 10 positions matching TRBD1. Germline values: CDR1 SGHTA, CDR2 FQGNSA. V lost 1 base and J lost 4; bases outside the gene matches: 4. The CDR3 consists of 15 residues. CDR3 in DNA: TGTGCCAGCAGCTTAGGACAGGGGGCAATATACGAGCAGTACTTC. Its translation is CASSLGQGAIYEQYF.

This clonotype has a handful of counts. V is TRBV12-3 or TRBV12-4 and J is TRBJ2-1, with D possibly TRBD1 on 5 matching bases. The CDR3 is 12 amino acids. V was pared by 4 bases and J by 5 bases, with 6 bases between. The CDR3 loop reads CASSSGNNEQFF. DNA of the CDR3: TGTGCCAGCAGTTCAGGGAACAATGAGCAGTTCTTC.

This sequence joins TRBV24-1 and TRBJ2-6; D possibly uses TRBD1 or TRBD2 (5 bases each). Germline values: CDR1 KGHDR, CDR2 SFDVKD. V lost 2 bases and J lost 0, with 16 bases in between. This CDR3 comprises 19 residues. The CDR3 coding sequence is TGTGCCACCAGTGATTCGGAAGGGGAGCAACACTCTGGGGCCAACGTCCTGACTTTC. As protein: CATSDSEGEQHSGANVLTF.

A word on this clonotype: A read error may explain this, as a much larger clone is one base away. This sequence joins TRBV5-1 and TRBJ2-1; 10 bases align to TRBD2. The V gene's germline CDR1 is SGHRS and CDR2 YFSETQ. This CDR3 contains 15 residues. CDR3 DNA sequence: TGCGCCAGCAGCTTTAGCGGGGGGAGGACGAATGGGCAGTTCTTC. Protein sequence: CASSFSGGRTNGQFF.

The chain combines TRBV28 with TRBJ2-1, with 12 bases that match TRBD2. The CDR3 contains 19 residues. CDR1 and CDR2 from the germline V gene are MDHEN and SYDVKM. Trimming at V came to 1 base and at J to 0 bases, leaving 7 bases not matched to a gene. CDR3 DNA: TGTGCCAGCAGTTTATTTCTAGCGGGGGGGGCTGGCTCCTACAATGAGCAGTTCTTC. This encodes CASSLFLAGGAGSYNEQFF. Variable domain in full (rest from reference TRBV28 and TRBJ2-1): DVKVTQSSRYLVKRTGEKVFLECVQDMDHENMFWYRQDPGLGLRLIYFSYDVKMKEKGDIPEGYSVSREKKERFSLILESASTNQTSMYLCASSLFLAGGAGSYNEQFFGPGTRLTVL.

The rearrangement uses TRBV12-5 and TRBJ1-5; no reliable D call. There are 13 residues in the CDR3. The germline V gene has CDR1 LGHNT and CDR2 FRNRAP. The ends were cut back, 6 bases at V and 1 base at J, with 7 bases in the middle. CDR3 residues: CASGKSSNQPQHF. CDR3 sequence (DNA): TGTGCTAGTGGCAAATCCAGCAATCAGCCCCAGCATTTT.

This clonotype has more than one count but fewer than ten. CDR3 amino acids: CATSRVANSQETQYF. In DNA, the CDR3 is TGTGCCACCAGCAGAGTAGCGAATTCCCAAGAGACCCAGTACTTC. The gene calls are TRBV15 and TRBJ2-5; TRBD2 is a possible D gene (5 bases). Germline-derived CDR1 and CDR2 are LNHNV and YYDKDF (reference sequence). The V end was cut by 1 base, the J end by 1 base, with 10 bases between. The CDR3 runs 15 residues.

This clonotype was seen more than once but under ten times. The J gene is TRBJ2-7, the V gene TRBV7-2, with D perhaps matching TRBD1 or TRBD2 (5 bases each). The CDR3 extends over 15 amino acids. Trimming stripped 4 bases from V and 0 bases from J, with 13 bases between. Germline-derived CDR1 and CDR2 are SGHTA and FQGNSA. CDR3 protein: CASSSFGGSSYEQYF. The CDR3 DNA reads TGTGCCAGCAGCTCCTTTGGGGGTTCCTCCTACGAGCAGTACTTC.

This clonotype was detected a few times. The chain recombines TRBV6-5 with TRBJ2-7, with D possibly being TRBD2 (5 bases). Germline-derived CDR1 and CDR2 are MNHEY and SVGAGI. The V gene lost 6 bases and the J gene lost 0 bases, with 15 bases spanning the gap. The CDR3 spans 15 residues. The CDR3 here is CASSARYGSSYEQYF. Here the CDR3 DNA reads TGTGCCAGCAGCGCCCGTTATGGGAGCTCCTACGAGCAGTACTTC.

This clonotype occurred a few times. V is TRBV6-6 and J is TRBJ1-2; perhaps TRBD1 as D (6 bases). Per germline, CDR1 MNHNY and CDR2 SVGAGI (reference sequence). The CDR3 has 14 amino acids. Deletions cut 7 bases from V and 0 bases from J, with 12 bases between. The CDR3 spells CASTLQGSNYGYTF. The DNA of the CDR3 is TGTGCCAGCACTTTACAGGGATCTAACTATGGCTACACCTTC.

The rearrangement joins TRBV20-1 to TRBJ2-3; no reliable D call. Trimming cost V 0 bases and J 4 bases, with 11 bases left between them. This CDR3 has 14 residues. Germline CDR1 and CDR2: DFQATT and SNEGSKA (reference sequence). The CDR3 is CSARDYPGADTQYF. DNA for the CDR3: TGCAGTGCTAGAGACTATCCCGGCGCAGATACGCAGTATTTT.

The chain combines TRBV2 with TRBJ2-3; D call uncertain. V was trimmed by 6 bases and J by 6 bases, leaving 16 bases between them. Germline values: CDR1 SNHLY, CDR2 FYNNEI. This CDR3 has 14 amino acids. The CDR3: CASREDPSSDTQYF. For the CDR3, the DNA is TGTGCCAGCAGAGAGGACCCGTCTTCCGATACGCAGTATTTT.

This clonotype was detected only a few times. The chain joins TRBV4-2 to TRBJ2-7; D unclear. The CDR3 extends over 13 amino acids. Germline V lookup: CDR1 LGHNA, CDR2 YNFKEQ. V was clipped by 1 base and J by 2 bases, with 6 bases between them. The CDR3 sequence: CASSQALTYEQYF. CDR3 DNA sequence: TGTGCCAGCAGCCAAGCCCTGACCTACGAGCAGTACTTC.

This clonotype was counted between two and nine times. The chain links TRBV7-2 to TRBJ1-2, with D possibly being TRBD1 (6 bases). Germline V gene data show CDR1 as SGHTA and CDR2 as FQGNSA. Trimming cost V 5 bases and J 7 bases, with 14 bases left between them. The CDR3 has 13 amino acids. Here the CDR3 DNA reads TGTGCCAGCAGCGACTGGACAGTTGGTGGCTACACCTTC. It is translated as CASSDWTVGGYTF.

This clonotype has only a few counts. The chain carries TRBV12-5 and TRBJ2-4; D remains unclear. Germline CDR1 is LGHNT and CDR2 is FRNRAP. Trimming took off 4 bases at V and 1 base at J, with 11 bases between the two ends. This CDR3 is 15 amino acids long. CDR3 in amino acids: CASGSSSLAKNIQYF. The CDR3 DNA is TGTGCTAGTGGTTCTTCCTCACTCGCCAAAAACATTCAGTACTTC.

A few counts support this clonotype. J is TRBJ2-7 and V is TRBV10-3; 9 nucleotides line up with TRBD2. The CDR3 totals 17 residues. Germline assignment: CDR1 ENHRY and CDR2 SYGVKD. V dropped 2 bases and J dropped 4; count of bases not matched to a gene: 12. CDR3 DNA sequence: TGTGCCATCAGTGAGGAGAACCGACTAGCGGCCGGGTACGAGCAGTACTTC. Protein: CAISEENRLAAGYEQYF.

At least ten counts were recorded for this clonotype. This chain connects TRBV7-3 to TRBJ1-6; no firm D call. The CDR3 spans 15 residues. Per the germline V gene, CDR1 is SGHTA and CDR2 is FQGTGA. Trimming took off 1 base at V and 1 base at J, with 5 bases between the two ends. CDR3 DNA: TGTGCCAGCAGCTTAAGTGGGTCCTATAATTCACCCCTCCACTTT. This sequence encodes CASSLSGSYNSPLHF.

The chain carries TRBV7-2 and TRBJ2-3; the D gene is possibly TRBD2 (6 bases). Germline-derived CDR1 and CDR2 are SGHTA and FQGNSA. The ends were cut back, 0 bases at V and 0 bases at J, with 10 bases in the middle. The CDR3 is 16 amino acids. The CDR3 spells CASSLAPRGSTDTQYF. The CDR3 bases are TGTGCCAGCAGCTTAGCGCCTCGGGGGAGCACAGATACGCAGTATTTT.

The rearrangement joins TRBV6-5 to TRBJ2-1; TRBD1 agrees at 8 bases. The CDR3 runs to 14 residues. Trimming cost V 6 bases and J 11 bases; bases outside gene matches: 12. The germline gives CDR1 MNHEY, CDR2 SVGAGI. The CDR3 here is CASRKGQGRFKQFF. CDR3 bases: TGTGCCAGCAGGAAAGGACAGGGAAGATTTAAGCAGTTCTTC.

V is TRBV7-2 and J is TRBJ2-2, with 11 bases matching TRBD2. CDR3 length: 15 amino acids. Germline V lookup: CDR1 SGHTA, CDR2 FQGNSA. After removal of 5 bases from V and 6 bases from J, the junction contained 5 bases not matched to a gene. The CDR3 loop is CASSPSGGRPGELFF. The DNA of the CDR3 is TGTGCCAGCAGCCCTAGCGGGGGGAGACCCGGGGAGCTGTTTTTT.